A selection of T cell receptor beta chains follows, all from one sample in a study of blood T cell repertoires in COVID-19. Method: immunoSEQ multiplex PCR; TCRdb's copy keeps in-frame clones and lacks some. The top ten clones hold approximately 2.6% of a sample with about 270,000 clones, 75% to 95% of them seen once. Sequences were obtained from peripheral blood. All receptors come from a person aged 18 to 35 with COVID-19, enrolled during active disease. The CDR3 runs from the conserved cysteine through the conserved F or W. Fields, in order: clone size, D gene, J gene, CDR3 length, V gene, CDR3 protein, CDR3 DNA. A D gene is named only where the DNA matches it firmly. Size values are once, few and many counts, or a class for expanded clones, and some rows have none.

>.|.|TRBJ1-6|17|TRBV30
CAWSKGQLSSYNSPLHF
TGTGCCTGGAGTAAAGGACAGCTGAGCTCCTATAATTCACCCCTCCACTTT
>.|.|TRBJ1-1|13|TRBV27
CASSSSTETEAFF
TGTGCCAGCAGTTCCTCGACAGAGACTGAAGCTTTCTTT
>.|.|TRBJ2-7|12|TRBV27
CASSPRGSEQYF
TGTGCCAGCAGTCCTAGGGGTAGCGAGCAGTACTTC
>.|TRBD2|TRBJ2-1|12|TRBV24-1
CATGAGVNEQFF
TGTGCCACGGGAGCGGGAGTAAATGAGCAGTTCTTC
>.|TRBD1|TRBJ2-1|13|TRBV15
CATSGGQYNEQFF
TGTGCCACCAGCGGGGGACAGTACAATGAGCAGTTCTTC
>.|TRBD1|TRBJ1-4|13|TRBV5-1
CASSSSGGGKLFF
TGCGCCAGCAGCTCCTCAGGGGGCGGAAAACTGTTTTTT
>.|TRBD1|TRBJ2-2|18|TRBV5-4
CASSPTGTGGGGTGELFF
TGTGCCAGCAGCCCAACCGGGACAGGGGGCGGGGGCACCGGGGAGCTGTTTTTT
>.|.|TRBJ2-7|18|TRBV30
CAWSAGLRFGEKGYEQYF
.
>.|TRBD2|TRBJ2-3|16|TRBV19
CASSALIAGDSDTQYF
TGTGCCAGTAGTGCCCTTATAGCGGGAGATTCAGATACGCAGTATTTT
>.|TRBD1|TRBJ2-5|14|TRBV7-2
CASSYNRGKETQYF
TGTGCCAGCAGTTATAACAGGGGTAAAGAGACCCAGTACTTC
>.|TRBD1|TRBJ1-5|16|TRBV7-9
CASSRLPGQGRQPQHF
TGTGCCAGCAGCCGACTCCCGGGACAGGGGCGTCAGCCCCAGCATTTT
>.|TRBD1|TRBJ1-5|13|TRBV6-5
CASKPDRNQPQHF
TGTGCCAGCAAACCGGACAGGAATCAGCCCCAGCATTTT
>.|TRBD1|TRBJ2-7|16|TRBV9
CASSPECPGGICEQYF
TGTGCCAGCAGCCCCGAGTGCCCAGGGGGCATCTGCGAGCAGTACTTC
>.|.|TRBJ2-5|14|TRBV5-1
CASSLVGNQETQYF
TGCGCCAGCAGCTTGGTCGGGAACCAAGAGACCCAGTACTTC
>.|TRBD2|TRBJ2-2|15|TRBV18
CASSPGLATTGELFF
TGTGCCAGCTCACCGGGACTAGCGACGACCGGGGAGCTGTTTTTT
>.|TRBD2|TRBJ2-1|13|TRBV10-3
CAIFEGGDNEQFF
TGTGCCATCTTCGAGGGAGGGGACAATGAGCAGTTCTTC
>.|TRBD1|TRBJ1-1|14|TRBV11-2
CASSRADRDTEAFF
TGTGCCAGCAGCCGAGCTGACAGGGACACTGAAGCTTTCTTT
>.|.|TRBJ2-5|16|TRBV3-1/TRBV3-2
CASSQVVRRIQETQYF
TGTGCCAGCAGCCAAGTAGTGCGGCGGATTCAAGAGACCCAGTACTTC
>.|.|TRBJ2-1|14|TRBV6-4
CASRGDSSYNEQFF
TGTGCCAGCAGAGGGGATAGCTCCTACAATGAGCAGTTCTTC
>few|.|TRBJ2-2|15|TRBV19
CASKPGSLTTGELFF
TGTGCCAGCAAACCGGGATCCCTGACCACCGGGGAGCTGTTTTTT
>.|.|TRBJ2-5|13|TRBV6-2/TRBV6-3
CASSYVAGETQYF
TGTGCCAGCAGTTACGTGGCTGGAGAGACCCAGTACTTC
>.|TRBD1|TRBJ1-2|15|TRBV5-1
CASSLSMDRGSGYTF
TGCGCCAGCAGCTTGTCAATGGACAGGGGCTCTGGCTACACCTTC
>.|.|TRBJ2-2|12|TRBV9
CASNAGPGELFF
TGTGCCAGCAACGCAGGGCCCGGGGAGCTGTTTTTT
>.|TRBD2|TRBJ2-7|15|TRBV11-2
CASSLDPSGRGEQYF
TGTGCCAGCAGCTTAGATCCTAGCGGGAGAGGCGAGCAGTACTTC
>.|TRBD1|TRBJ1-3|16|TRBV27
CASSPTGAPSGNTIYF
TGTGCCAGCAGCCCGACAGGGGCCCCCTCTGGAAACACCATATATTTT